This is a list of T cell receptor beta chains from one sample in a study of lymphopenia after photon versus proton radiotherapy. TCRdb's table, derived via immunoSEQ multiplex PCR, lists solely in-frame clones and lacks some. Among 15,000 to 20,000 clones listed, more than 90% were seen once. The source material was peripheral blood, sampled from a patient treated with photon-based radiotherapy. These receptors were collected from a woman aged 40-49 years with cholangiocarcinoma. CDR3s include the opening cysteine and the closing phenylalanine or tryptophan. The D gene is left open where the match is weak. Some rows mark clone size as missing; the rest say once, few, many or name a class of expanded clone.

j_call clone_size v_call d_call cdr3_nt cdr3_aa
TRBJ2-1 - TRBV6-5 - TGTGCCAGCAGGCGATCACGGAGCGGCAATCAGTTCTTC CASRRSRSGNQFF
TRBJ2-5 - TRBV28 TRBD2 TGTGCCAGCAGTTTACCGAGCGGGAGGGGGCTCCAAGAGACCCAGTACTTC CASSLPSGRGLQETQYF
TRBJ2-3 - TRBV4-2 - TGTGCCAGCAGCCAAGTGGCAGGAAACACAGATACGCAGTATTTT CASSQVAGNTDTQYF
TRBJ2-7 - TRBV2 - TGTGCCAGCAGTGAAGCAAACGAGCAGTACTTC CASSEANEQYF
TRBJ1-2 - TRBV13 TRBD1 TGTGCCAGCAGCTTAGATCAGGGACAGCTTTATGGCTACACCTTC CASSLDQGQLYGYTF
TRBJ2-7 - TRBV29-1 - TGCAGCGTCGAAGAGAGTTTCGGGGCCCTCGAGCAGTACTTC CSVEESFGALEQYF
TRBJ1-1 - TRBV4-1 - TGCGCCAGCAGGGGGGTGACAGTGAACACTGAAGCTTTCTTT CASRGVTVNTEAFF
TRBJ1-1 once TRBV4-2 - TGTGCCAGCAGCCAAGATTCGCGAAACACTGAAGCTTTCTTT CASSQDSRNTEAFF
TRBJ1-6 - TRBV10-3 - TGTGCCATCAGTGAGATTGGGGGGCCTAATTCACCCCTCCACTTT CAISEIGGPNSPLHF
TRBJ1-2 - TRBV5-1 - TGCGCCAGCAGCCCTCTACTCCCCGGTGGCTACACCTTC CASSPLLPGGYTF
TRBJ1-5 - TRBV28 - TGTGCCAGCAGTTACCCTCTAGGGATCAATCAGCCCCAGCATTTT CASSYPLGINQPQHF
TRBJ1-1 - TRBV5-6 TRBD1 TGTGCCAGCAGCTTGTACGATCGGACAGGGGGCACTGAAGCTTTCTTT CASSLYDRTGGTEAFF
TRBJ1-2 - TRBV18 TRBD1 TGTGCCAGCTCCCTTGACAGGGTCGGCTACACCTTC CASSLDRVGYTF
TRBJ1-6 - TRBV30 - TGTGCCTGGAGTCTCGTTCTCGGGACTAACTCGCCCCTCCACTTT CAWSLVLGTNSPLHF
TRBJ1-2 - TRBV6-5 - TGTGCCAGCAGTTTGCAATTCAGGGATGGCTACACCTTC CASSLQFRDGYTF
TRBJ2-1 - TRBV9 TRBD2 TGTGCCAGCAGCGTTGAGACTAGCGGGAGCTATGAGCAGTTCTTC CASSVETSGSYEQFF
TRBJ2-5 - TRBV2 - TGTGCCAGCACCGCAGGGGGGACAAGCCAAGAGACCCAGTACTTC CASTAGGTSQETQYF
TRBJ2-4 - TRBV7-9 - TGTGCCAGCAGCTTAGGCACATTTCCAAACATTCAGTACTTC CASSLGTFPNIQYF
TRBJ1-3 - TRBV7-2 - TGTGCCAGCAGCGAAGGGGCGTCTGGAAACACCATATATTTT CASSEGASGNTIYF